The source of this T cell receptor beta chain is a study of shared clonotypes between healthy human individuals. Study results and caveats: Since donors were few, the genetic and exposure-history diversity represented was limited.

The authors ran the assay at deep level. Data came from immunoSEQ multiplex PCR; TCRdb stores just in-frame clones and leaves some out. There are about 480,000 clones in the sample; roughly 79% occur only once, and about 12% lies in the top ten. Trimming shortened V by 5 bases and J by 2 bases, and 10 bases separated the two germline ends. The germline gives CDR1 LNHDA, CDR2 SQIVND (reference sequence). CDR3 length equals 13 residues. About this clone itself: Its cognate antigen is unknown.

The sequence derives from a woman between 35 and 50 years old in good health. Some clones in this sample may be carry-over from other donors' samples. This rearrangement joins TRBV19 to TRBJ2-7, with D maybe TRBD1 (6 bases). Material: PBMCs. For the CDR3, the DNA is TGTGCCAGTAGTTCGACAGGAGCCTACGAGCAGTACTTC. Translating gives CASSSTGAYEQYF.